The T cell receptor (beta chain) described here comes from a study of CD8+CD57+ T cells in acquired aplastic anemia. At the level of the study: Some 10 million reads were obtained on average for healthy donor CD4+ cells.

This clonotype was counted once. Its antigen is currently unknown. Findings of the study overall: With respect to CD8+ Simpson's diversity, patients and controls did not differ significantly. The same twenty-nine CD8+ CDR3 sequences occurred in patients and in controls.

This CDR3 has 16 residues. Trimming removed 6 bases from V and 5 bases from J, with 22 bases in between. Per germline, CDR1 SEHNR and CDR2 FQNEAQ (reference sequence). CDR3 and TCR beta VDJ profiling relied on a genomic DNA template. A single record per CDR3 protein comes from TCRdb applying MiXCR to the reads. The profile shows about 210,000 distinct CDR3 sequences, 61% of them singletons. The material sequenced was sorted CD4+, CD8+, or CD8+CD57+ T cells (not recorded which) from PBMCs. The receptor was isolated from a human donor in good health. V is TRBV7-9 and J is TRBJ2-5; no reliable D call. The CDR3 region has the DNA TGTGCCAGCAGGGGTCTCGTGGCAGAACGCAGGGAGACCCAGTACTTC. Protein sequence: CASRGLVAERRETQYF.